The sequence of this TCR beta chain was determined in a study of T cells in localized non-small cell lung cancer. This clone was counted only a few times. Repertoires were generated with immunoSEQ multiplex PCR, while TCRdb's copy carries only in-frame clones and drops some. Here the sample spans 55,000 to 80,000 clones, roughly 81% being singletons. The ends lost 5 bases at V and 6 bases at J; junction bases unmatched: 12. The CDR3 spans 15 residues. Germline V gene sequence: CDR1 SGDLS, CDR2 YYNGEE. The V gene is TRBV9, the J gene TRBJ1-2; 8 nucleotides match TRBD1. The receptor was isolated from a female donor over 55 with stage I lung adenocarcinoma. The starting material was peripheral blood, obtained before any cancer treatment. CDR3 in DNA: TGTGCCAGCAGTTCGAGGACAGGGTTGGTGAATGGCTACACCTTC. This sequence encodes CASSSRTGLVNGYTF.